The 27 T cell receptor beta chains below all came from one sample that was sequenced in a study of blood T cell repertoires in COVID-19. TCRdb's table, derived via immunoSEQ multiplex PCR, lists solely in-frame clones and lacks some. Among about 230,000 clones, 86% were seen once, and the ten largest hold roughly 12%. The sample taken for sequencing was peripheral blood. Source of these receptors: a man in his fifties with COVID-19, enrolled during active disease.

In DNA form, the CDR3 reads TGTGCCAGCAGTGAACTTGGAGGACAGTCAACTAGGCAGTTCTTC. Translation: CASSELGGQSTRQFF. The chain has TRBV2 and TRBJ2-1, with TRBD1 as a possible D gene (6 bases). V gave up 2 bases and J gave up 12 bases, with 20 bases separating them. The germline gives CDR1 SNHLY, CDR2 FYNNEI. CDR3 size: 15 residues.

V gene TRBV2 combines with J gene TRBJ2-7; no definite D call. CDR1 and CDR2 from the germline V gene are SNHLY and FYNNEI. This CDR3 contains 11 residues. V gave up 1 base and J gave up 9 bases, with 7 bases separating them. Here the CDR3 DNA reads TGTGCCAGCAGTGAAGGCCCCGGGCAGTACTTC. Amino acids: CASSEGPGQYF.

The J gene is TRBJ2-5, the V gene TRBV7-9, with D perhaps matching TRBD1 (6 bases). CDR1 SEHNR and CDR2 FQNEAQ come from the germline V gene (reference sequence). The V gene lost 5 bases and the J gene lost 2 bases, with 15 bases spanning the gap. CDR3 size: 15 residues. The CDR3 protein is CASSHTGWDQETQYF. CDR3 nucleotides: TGTGCCAGCAGCCATACAGGGTGGGATCAAGAGACCCAGTACTTC.

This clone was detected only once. In DNA form, the CDR3 reads TGTGCCAGCAGCTTAATGACAGACCACACCGGGGAGCTGTTTTTT. It yields the protein CASSLMTDHTGELFF. This chain links TRBV7-6 with TRBJ2-2, with a possible D match to TRBD1 (5 bases). Germline values: CDR1 SGHVS, CDR2 FNYEAQ. V lost 2 bases and J 3 bases, leaving 10 bases between the germline ends. The CDR3 is 15 residues long.

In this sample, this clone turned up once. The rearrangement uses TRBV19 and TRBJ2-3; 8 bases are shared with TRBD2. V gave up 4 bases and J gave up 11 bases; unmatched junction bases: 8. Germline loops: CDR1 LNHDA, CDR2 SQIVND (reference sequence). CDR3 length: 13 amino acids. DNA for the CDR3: TGTGCCAGTAGTAGCGTTCCGGGAGGGGAGCAGTATTTT. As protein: CASSSVPGGEQYF.

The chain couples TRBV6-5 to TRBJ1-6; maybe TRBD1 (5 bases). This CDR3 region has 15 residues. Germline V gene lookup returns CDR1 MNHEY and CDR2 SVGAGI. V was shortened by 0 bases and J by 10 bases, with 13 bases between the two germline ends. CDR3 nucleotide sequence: TGTGCCAGCAGTTACTCCTCGACAGTCGACTCACCCCTCCACTTT. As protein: CASSYSSTVDSPLHF.

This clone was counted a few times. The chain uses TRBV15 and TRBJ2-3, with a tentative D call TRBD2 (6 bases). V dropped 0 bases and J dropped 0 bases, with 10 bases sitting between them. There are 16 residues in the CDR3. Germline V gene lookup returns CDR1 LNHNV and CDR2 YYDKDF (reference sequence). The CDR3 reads CATSRDRGGSTDTQYF. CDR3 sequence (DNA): TGTGCCACCAGCAGAGATAGAGGAGGGAGCACAGATACGCAGTATTTT.

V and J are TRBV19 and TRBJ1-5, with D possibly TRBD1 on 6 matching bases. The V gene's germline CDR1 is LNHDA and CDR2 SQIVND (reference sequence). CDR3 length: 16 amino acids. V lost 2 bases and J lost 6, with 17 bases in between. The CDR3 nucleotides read TGTGCCAGTAGTATATCCCACGGGGGGCCGGGTCAGCCCCAGCATTTT. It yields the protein CASSISHGGPGQPQHF.

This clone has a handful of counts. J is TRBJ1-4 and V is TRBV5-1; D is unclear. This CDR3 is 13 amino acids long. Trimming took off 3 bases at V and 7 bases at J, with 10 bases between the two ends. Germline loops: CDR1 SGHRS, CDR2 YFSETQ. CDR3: CASSSSRIEKLFF. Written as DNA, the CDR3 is TGCGCCAGCAGCTCATCCAGGATTGAAAAACTGTTTTTT.

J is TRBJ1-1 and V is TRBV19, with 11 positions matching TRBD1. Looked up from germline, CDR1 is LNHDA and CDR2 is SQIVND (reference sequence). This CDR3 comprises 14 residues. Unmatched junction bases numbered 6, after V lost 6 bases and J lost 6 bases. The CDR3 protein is CASRHGQGAPEAFF. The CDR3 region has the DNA TGTGCCAGTAGGCATGGACAGGGGGCCCCTGAAGCTTTCTTT.

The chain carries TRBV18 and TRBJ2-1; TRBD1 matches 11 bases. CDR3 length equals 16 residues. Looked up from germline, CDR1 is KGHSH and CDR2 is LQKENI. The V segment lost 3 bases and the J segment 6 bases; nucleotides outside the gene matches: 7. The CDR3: CASSPRGTGGGNEQFF. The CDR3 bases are TGTGCCAGCTCACCCCGGGGGACAGGGGGAGGCAATGAGCAGTTCTTC.

This chain's CDR3 is CASSNPGTGIYEQYF. CDR3 nucleotides: TGTGCCAGCAGCAACCCCGGGACAGGGATCTACGAGCAGTACTTC. The genes are TRBV7-9 and TRBJ2-7, with 9 nucleotides matching TRBD1. The J segment lost 3 bases and the V segment lost 5 bases, leaving 8 bases of the junction unmatched. CDR1 is SEHNR and CDR2 is FQNEAQ in the germline V gene (reference sequence). This CDR3 has 15 amino acids. Together with reference TRBV7-9 and TRBJ2-7, the CDR3 gives the full variable domain: DTGVSQNPRHKITKRGQNVTFRCDPISEHNRLYWYRQTLGQGPEFLTYFQNEAQLEKSRLLSDRFSAERPKGSFSTLEIQRTEQGDSAMYLCASSNPGTGIYEQYFGPGTRLTVT.

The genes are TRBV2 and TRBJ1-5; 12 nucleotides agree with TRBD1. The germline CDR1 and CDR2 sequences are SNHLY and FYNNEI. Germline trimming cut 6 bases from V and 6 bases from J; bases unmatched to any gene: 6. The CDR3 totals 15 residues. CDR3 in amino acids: CASRRGTGGGQPQHF. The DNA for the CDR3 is TGTGCCAGCAGGCGAGGGACAGGGGGCGGTCAGCCCCAGCATTTT.

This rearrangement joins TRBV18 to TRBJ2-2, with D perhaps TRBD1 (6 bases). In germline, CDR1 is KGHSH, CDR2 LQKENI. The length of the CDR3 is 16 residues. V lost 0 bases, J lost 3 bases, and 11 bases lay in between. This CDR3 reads CASSPPQGVDTGELFF. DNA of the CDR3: TGTGCCAGCTCACCACCACAGGGTGTAGACACCGGGGAGCTGTTTTTT.

The CDR3 sequence: CASSLGLDRGTDTQYF. CDR3 DNA sequence: TGTGCCAGCAGCTTGGGTCTTGACAGAGGCACAGATACGCAGTATTTT. This rearrangement joins TRBV5-4 to TRBJ2-3, with D perhaps matching TRBD1 (5 bases). Germline-derived CDR1 and CDR2 are SGHNT and YYREEE (reference sequence). This CDR3 is built from 16 residues. Trimming removed 0 bases from V and 1 base from J, with 12 bases in between.

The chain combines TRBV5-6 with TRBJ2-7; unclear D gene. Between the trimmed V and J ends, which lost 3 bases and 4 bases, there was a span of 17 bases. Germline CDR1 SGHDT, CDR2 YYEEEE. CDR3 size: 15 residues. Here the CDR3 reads CASSSRVNRFYEQYF. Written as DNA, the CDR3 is TGTGCCAGCAGCTCTAGAGTTAATAGGTTTTACGAGCAGTACTTC.

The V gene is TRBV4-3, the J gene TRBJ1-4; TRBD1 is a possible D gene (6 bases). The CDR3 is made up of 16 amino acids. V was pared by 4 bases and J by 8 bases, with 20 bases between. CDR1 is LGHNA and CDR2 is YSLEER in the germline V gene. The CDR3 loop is CASSRGDGGRGEKLFF. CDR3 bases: TGCGCCAGCAGCCGAGGAGACGGGGGGCGCGGGGAAAAACTGTTTTTT.

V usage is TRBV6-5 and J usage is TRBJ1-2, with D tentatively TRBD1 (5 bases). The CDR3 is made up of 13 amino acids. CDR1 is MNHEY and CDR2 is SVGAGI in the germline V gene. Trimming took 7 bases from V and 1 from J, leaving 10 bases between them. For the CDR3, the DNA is TGTGCCAGCACCCCGGACATTAACTATGGCTACACCTTC. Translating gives CASTPDINYGYTF.

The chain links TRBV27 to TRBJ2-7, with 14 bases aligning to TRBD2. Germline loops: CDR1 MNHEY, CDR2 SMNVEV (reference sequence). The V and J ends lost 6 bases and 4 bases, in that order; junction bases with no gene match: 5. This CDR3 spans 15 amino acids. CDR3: CASRDRLAGGYEQYF. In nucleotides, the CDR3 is TGTGCCAGCAGAGATCGACTAGCGGGAGGGTACGAGCAGTACTTC.

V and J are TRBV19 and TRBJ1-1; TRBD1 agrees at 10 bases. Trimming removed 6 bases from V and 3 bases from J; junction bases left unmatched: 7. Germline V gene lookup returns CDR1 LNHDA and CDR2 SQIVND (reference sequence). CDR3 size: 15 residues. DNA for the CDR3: TGTGCCAGTAGCACAGACGGGACAGGGGACACTGAAGCTTTCTTT. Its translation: CASSTDGTGDTEAFF.

CDR3 protein: CASSYGHQSYEQYF. In DNA form, the CDR3 reads TGTGCCAGCAGTTACGGACACCAGTCCTACGAGCAGTACTTC. The genes are TRBV6-5 and TRBJ2-7; a weak D match, TRBD1 (5 bases). This CDR3 contains 14 residues. CDR1 and CDR2 (germline): MNHEY, SVGAGI. Trimming removed 2 bases from V and 1 base from J, with 9 bases in between.

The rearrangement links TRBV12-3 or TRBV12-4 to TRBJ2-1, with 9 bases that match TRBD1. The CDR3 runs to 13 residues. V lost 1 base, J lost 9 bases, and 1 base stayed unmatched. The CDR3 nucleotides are TGTGCCAGCAGTTTAGGACAGGGGGGTGAGCAGTTCTTC. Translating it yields CASSLGQGGEQFF.

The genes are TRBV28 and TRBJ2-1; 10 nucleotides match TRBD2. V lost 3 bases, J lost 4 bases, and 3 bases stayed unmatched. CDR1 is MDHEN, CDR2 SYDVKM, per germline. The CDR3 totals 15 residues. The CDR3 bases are TGTGCCAGCAGTTTTACTAGCGGGGCTTACAATGAGCAGTTCTTC. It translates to CASSFTSGAYNEQFF. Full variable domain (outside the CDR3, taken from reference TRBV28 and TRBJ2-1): DVKVTQSSRYLVKRTGEKVFLECVQDMDHENMFWYRQDPGLGLRLIYFSYDVKMKEKGDIPEGYSVSREKKERFSLILESASTNQTSMYLCASSFTSGAYNEQFFGPGTRLTVL.

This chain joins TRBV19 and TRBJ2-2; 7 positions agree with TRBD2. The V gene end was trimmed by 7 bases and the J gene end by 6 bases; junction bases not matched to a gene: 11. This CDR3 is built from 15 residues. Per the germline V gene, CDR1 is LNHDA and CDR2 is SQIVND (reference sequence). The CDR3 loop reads CASIGAAGRPGELFF. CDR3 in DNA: TGTGCCAGTATAGGGGCAGCGGGACGTCCCGGGGAGCTGTTTTTT. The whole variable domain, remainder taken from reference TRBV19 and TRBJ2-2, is DGGITQSPKYLFRKEGQNVTLSCEQNLNHDAMYWYRQDPGQGLRLIYYSQIVNDFQKGDIAEGYSVSREKKESFPLTVTSAQKNPTAFYLCASIGAAGRPGELFFGEGSRLTVL.

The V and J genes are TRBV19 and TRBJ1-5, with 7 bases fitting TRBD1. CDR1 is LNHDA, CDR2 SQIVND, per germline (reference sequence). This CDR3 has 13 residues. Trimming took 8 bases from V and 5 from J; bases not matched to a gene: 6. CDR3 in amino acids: CASAGTEDQPQHF. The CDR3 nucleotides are TGTGCCAGTGCCGGGACAGAAGATCAGCCCCAGCATTTT.

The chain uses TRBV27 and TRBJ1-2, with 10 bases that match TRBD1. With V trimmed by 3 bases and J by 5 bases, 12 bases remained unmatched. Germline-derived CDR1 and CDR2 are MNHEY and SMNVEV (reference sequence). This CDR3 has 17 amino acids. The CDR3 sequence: CASSFLGQGKVGYGYTF. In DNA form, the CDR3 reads TGTGCCAGCAGTTTCTTGGGACAGGGGAAGGTTGGGTATGGCTACACCTTC.

The CDR3 region is CASSPQGRDSYEQYF. CDR3 bases: TGTGCCAGCTCACCCCAGGGGAGAGACTCCTACGAGCAGTACTTC. This chain links TRBV18 with TRBJ2-7; TRBD1 is a possible D gene (6 bases). CDR1 and CDR2 from the germline V gene are KGHSH and LQKENI. Trimming pared 3 bases from V and 0 bases from J, leaving 12 bases between. The CDR3 covers 15 residues.